This T cell receptor beta chain was retrieved from a study of control samples from healthy donors and cancer patients (dated by TCRdb to about 2020). Including the terminal cysteine and phenylalanine, the CDR3 comprises 16 residues. Just the 48-base CDR3 DNA is kept, in frame starting at base 1. CDR1 LGHNA and CDR2 YSLEER are derived from the germline V gene. Trimming removed 2 bases from V and 0 bases from J, leaving 11 bases between the germline ends. To note about this clone: The clone's antigen remains unknown. The input lacks base qualities; no much larger clone sits a single base away.

To prepare the library, the immunoSEQ multiplex PCR assay was applied. TCRdb retrieved this table from immuneACCESS and kept in-frame rearrangements only. Not all clones are present; in checked studies, unresolved V genes account for under half, and no reason is known for the remainder. The table for this sample lists 110,000 or so clones; around 89% of them were counted only once. The top ten clones comprise 17% of the sample. The sample taken for sequencing was blood. The sequence joins TRBV4-3 to TRBJ2-1; no confident D gene assignment can be made. This TCR came from a woman aged 50 to 60 in good health. The CDR3 reads CASSQLRDISYNEQFF. In nucleotides, the sequence is TGCGCCAGCAGCCAACTCCGCGACATCTCCTACAATGAGCAGTTCTTC.